This is a list of T cell receptor beta chains from one sample in a study of blood T cell repertoires in COVID-19. Here immunoSEQ multiplex PCR was the method, and the copy in TCRdb shows in-frame clones only, minus some. In the table there are approximately 100,000 clones, about 90% of which are singletons. The source material was peripheral blood. The receptor set was obtained from a man between 50 and 59 years old with acute or convalescent COVID-19. Both conserved end residues are trimmed from each CDR3.

cdr3_length	v_call	j_call	cdr3_aa
12	TRBV19	TRBJ2-5	ASSLGQGVETQY
15	TRBV4-1	TRBJ1-4	ASSQWTNSETNEKLF
12	TRBV11-2	TRBJ1-4	ASSLTSTNEKLF
12	TRBV10-1	TRBJ2-7	ASSEITGQKEQY
9	TRBV4-1	TRBJ1-1	ASSQGQQSF
15	TRBV19	TRBJ1-5	ASSMPAGTGSNQPQH
12	TRBV3-1/TRBV3-2	TRBJ1-1	ASSRGVGGGGAF
14	TRBV4-1	TRBJ1-6	ASSQVGGADNSPLH
12	TRBV6-1	TRBJ1-2	ASSEGQGNYGYT
12	TRBV11-3	TRBJ2-2	ASGREFSTGELF
14	TRBV18	TRBJ1-1	ASSPLRQGANTEAF
13	TRBV6-5	TRBJ1-1	ASRTRTGMNTEAF
13	TRBV19	TRBJ1-1	ASSIEAGQNTEAF
12	TRBV27	TRBJ2-7	ASSLVRGQYEQY
10	TRBV7-6	TRBJ2-1	ASSPKSVEQF
13	TRBV14	TRBJ2-5	ASSPQGTRRETQY
15	TRBV5-5	TRBJ2-6	ASSLEGTLSGANVLT
14	TRBV19	TRBJ1-1	ASRINGLLMNTEAF
13	TRBV19	TRBJ1-1	ASTLVGGRITEAF
11	TRBV13	TRBJ1-6	ASSDFPGSPLH
14	TRBV7-3	TRBJ2-2	ASSQSVTPGTGELF
13	TRBV6-6	TRBJ2-7	ASAHRGTGGGEQY
16	TRBV19	TRBJ2-7	ASSIGHPERGRRYEQY
13	TRBV2	TRBJ1-6	ASSDSGSSYSPLH
7	TRBV19	TRBJ1-1	ASGPEAF
15	TRBV6-1	TRBJ2-7	ASSDLLAGGYSDEQY
12	TRBV7-9	TRBJ2-7	ASSLALDTYEQY
13	TRBV4-2	TRBJ2-1	ASSQGLASYNEQF
14	TRBV2	TRBJ2-3	ASSEGIAGPTDTQY
13	TRBV25-1	TRBJ2-2	ASSPGTGWTGELF